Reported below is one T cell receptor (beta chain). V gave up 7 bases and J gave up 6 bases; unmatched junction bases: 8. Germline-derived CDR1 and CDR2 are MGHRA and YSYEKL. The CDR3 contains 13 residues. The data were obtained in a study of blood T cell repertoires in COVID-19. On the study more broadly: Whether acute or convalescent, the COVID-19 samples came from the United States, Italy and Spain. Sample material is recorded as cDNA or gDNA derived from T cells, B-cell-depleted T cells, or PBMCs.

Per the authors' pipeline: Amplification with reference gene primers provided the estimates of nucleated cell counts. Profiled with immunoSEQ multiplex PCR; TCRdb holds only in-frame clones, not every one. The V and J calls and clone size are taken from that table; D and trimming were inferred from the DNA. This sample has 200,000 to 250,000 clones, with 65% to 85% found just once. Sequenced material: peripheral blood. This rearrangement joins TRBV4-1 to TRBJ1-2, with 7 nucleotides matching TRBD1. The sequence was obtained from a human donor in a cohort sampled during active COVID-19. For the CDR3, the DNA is TGCGCCAGCACGGACAGGACCTGGGATGGCTACACCTTC. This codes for CASTDRTWDGYTF.